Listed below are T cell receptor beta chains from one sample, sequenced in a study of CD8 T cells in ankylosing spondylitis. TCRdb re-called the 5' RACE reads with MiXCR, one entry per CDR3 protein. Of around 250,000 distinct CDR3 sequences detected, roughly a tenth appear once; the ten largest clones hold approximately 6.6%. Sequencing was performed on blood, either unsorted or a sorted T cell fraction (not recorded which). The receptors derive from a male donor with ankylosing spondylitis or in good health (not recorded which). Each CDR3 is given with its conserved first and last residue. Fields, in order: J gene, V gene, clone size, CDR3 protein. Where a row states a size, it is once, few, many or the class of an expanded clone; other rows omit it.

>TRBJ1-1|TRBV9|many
CASSVASGLRNTEAFF
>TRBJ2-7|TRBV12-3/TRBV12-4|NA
CASSQGQAAYEQYF
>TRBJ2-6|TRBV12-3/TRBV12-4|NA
CVSRPFSGANVLTF
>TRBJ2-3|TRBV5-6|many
CASSPIAGGVTDTQYF
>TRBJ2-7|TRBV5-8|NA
CASIEDRVRYEQYF
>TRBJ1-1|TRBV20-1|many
CSAITLDRVNTEAFF
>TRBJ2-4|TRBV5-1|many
CASSLLGLAVF
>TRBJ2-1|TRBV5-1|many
CASSWGNWSYNEQFF
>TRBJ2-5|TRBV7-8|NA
CASSFNEETQYF
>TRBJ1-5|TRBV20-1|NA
CSARASAGRDQPQHF
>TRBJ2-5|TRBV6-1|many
CASSPGVYQETQYF
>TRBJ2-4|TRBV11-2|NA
CASSLRSGFGLAGNIQYF
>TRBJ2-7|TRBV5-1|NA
CASSLWTSGTTSYEQYF
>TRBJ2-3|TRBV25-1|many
CASSEYKQERTDTQYF
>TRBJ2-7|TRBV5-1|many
CASSFEEQYF
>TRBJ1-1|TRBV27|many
CASSLSEREAGAEAFF
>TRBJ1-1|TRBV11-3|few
CASSLEGHTEAFF
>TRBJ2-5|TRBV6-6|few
CASSIQGHETQYF
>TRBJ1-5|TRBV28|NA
CASSFSGPQHF
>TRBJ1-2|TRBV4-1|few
CASSRRESGYGYTF
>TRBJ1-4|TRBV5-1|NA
CASSLGFNEKLFF
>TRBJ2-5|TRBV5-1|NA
CASSSLTQETQYF
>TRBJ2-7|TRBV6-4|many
CASSRTGTSAIYEQYF
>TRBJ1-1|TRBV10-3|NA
CVINPQGGNTEAFF
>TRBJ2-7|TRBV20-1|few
CSARSGQATHSYEQYF
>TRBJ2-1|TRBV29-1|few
CSVEGYADNEQFF
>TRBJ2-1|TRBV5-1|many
CASSFSGANEQFF
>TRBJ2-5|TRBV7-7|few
CASSPRVATSQETQYF
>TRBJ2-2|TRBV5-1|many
CASSTSGTGTGELFF
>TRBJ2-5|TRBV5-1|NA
CASHNQETQYF
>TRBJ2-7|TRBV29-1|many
CSVGGTGIKAYEQYF
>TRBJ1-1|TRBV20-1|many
CSSSGTANEAFF
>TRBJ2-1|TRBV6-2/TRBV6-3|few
CASSYILTGNEQFF
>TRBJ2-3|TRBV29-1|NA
CSVEMGGSTDTQYF
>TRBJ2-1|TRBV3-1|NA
CASSLRDNFVTTF
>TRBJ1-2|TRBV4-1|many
CASSPGLDRWGNGYTF
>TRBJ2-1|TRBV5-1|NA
CASSLGPTGGNEQFF
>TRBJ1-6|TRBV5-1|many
CASSLESALNSPLHF
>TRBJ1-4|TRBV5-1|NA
CASSFQDLPNEKLFF
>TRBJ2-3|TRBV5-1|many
CASSLGIRDRGYTDTQYF
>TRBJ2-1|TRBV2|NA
CAGRTLYNEQFF
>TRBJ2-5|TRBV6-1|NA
CASSLGRDQTQYF
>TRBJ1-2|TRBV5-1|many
CASSQFSANYGYTF